This T cell receptor (beta chain) was captured by sequencing in a study of glioma-infiltrating T cells after dendritic cell vaccination. About the research overall: Dendritic cells derived from monocytes and pulsed with autologous tumor lysate formed the vaccine. At biweekly intervals, patients got three intradermal dendritic cell vaccine injections.

Produced via immunoSEQ multiplex PCR; TCRdb's table is partial and in-frame only. The sample consists of more than 70,000 clones, 80% to 90% of them appearing once. V was clipped by 4 bases and J by 4 bases, with 10 bases between them. Germline CDR1 and CDR2: SGHAT and FQDESV (reference sequence). There are 13 residues in the CDR3. The time point was: after dendritic cell vaccination, including at tumor progression/relapse. PBMC were collected before vaccination, two weeks after the third vaccination, and at progression. The gene calls are TRBV11-1 and TRBJ2-5, with D perhaps TRBD2 (5 bases). The sequence derives from a human donor with glioblastoma. The specimen comprised blood, sampled after dendritic cell vaccination. The CDR3 loop is CASSSGLGETQYF. The CDR3 DNA reads as TGTGCCAGCAGCTCCGGACTTGGAGAGACCCAGTACTTC.